This T cell receptor beta chain was documented in a study of blood T cell repertoires in COVID-19. V was pared by 7 bases and J by 5 bases, with 8 bases of the junction left unmatched. The V gene's germline CDR1 is LNHDA and CDR2 SQIVND (reference sequence). This CDR3 spans 15 amino acids. Sequencing was performed with immunoSEQ multiplex PCR; in TCRdb, only in-frame clones are kept and a portion is missing. The sample comprises more than 200,000 clones, about 85% of which are singletons, and approximately 3.3% rests with the top ten. The gene calls are TRBV19 and TRBJ1-4, with 9 bases lining up with TRBD1. The clonotype was recovered from a man younger than 35 with active or convalescent COVID-19. The material sequenced was peripheral blood. Here the CDR3 reads CASTFLQGANEKLFF. The CDR3 DNA reads TGTGCCAGTACCTTTCTACAGGGGGCAAATGAAAAACTGTTTTTT.